This T cell receptor beta chain is from a study of OX40 agonist ivuxolimab in advanced cancers. Only in-frame clones appear in the TCRdb table, and some are missing; sequencing was by immunoSEQ multiplex PCR. Of fewer than 20,000 clones in the sample, roughly 85% are singletons; the top ten hold approximately 67%. The junction had 3 bases not matched to a gene; V was cut back by 1 base and J by 4 bases. This CDR3 is 15 amino acids long. Per germline, CDR1 MNHNS and CDR2 SASEGT. The sequencing used CD4+ or CD8+ T cells sorted from blood, collected in a trial of the OX40 agonist ivuxolimab. The receptor comes from an adult with an advanced solid tumor such as melanoma, head and neck, liver or kidney cancer. The chain employs TRBV6-1 and TRBJ2-3, with 9 bases fitting TRBD2. This CDR3 reads CASSEGGGAADTQYF. Here the CDR3 DNA reads TGTGCCAGCAGTGAAGGCGGGGGGGCGGCAGATACGCAGTATTTT.